This passage covers 9 T cell receptor beta chains from one sample sequenced in a study of immune evolution from preneoplasia to lung adenocarcinoma. Sequencing used immunoSEQ multiplex PCR; TCRdb keeps in-frame clones, though not all of them. Here the sample spans several thousand clones, under 85% being singletons. Specimen: FFPE adjacent normal lung tissue. The receptors originated from a person between 55 and 80 years old with lung adenocarcinoma.

This sequence joins TRBV5-1 and TRBJ2-2; perhaps TRBD2 as D (5 bases). Deletions cut 0 bases from V and 0 bases from J, with 6 bases between. The CDR3 is 15 residues long. Looked up from germline, CDR1 is SGHRS and CDR2 is YFSETQ. The CDR3 DNA follows: TGCGCCAGCAGCTTGGCAGCGGCGAACACCGGGGAGCTGTTTTTT. Protein: CASSLAAANTGELFF.

V and J are TRBV5-6 and TRBJ2-5; D may be TRBD2 (6 bases). V was cut by 1 base and J by 5 bases, with 15 bases left in between. Germline-derived CDR1 and CDR2 are SGHDT and YYEEEE. The CDR3 covers 15 residues. In nucleotides, the CDR3 is TGTGCCAGCAGCTTGAGAGGCAGGGAGGCTGAGACCCAGTACTTC. This sequence encodes CASSLRGREAETQYF.

The chain is built from TRBV28 and TRBJ2-3; 15 bases align to TRBD2. The CDR3 extends over 19 amino acids. Germline-derived CDR1 and CDR2 are MDHEN and SYDVKM. J was trimmed by 0 bases and V by 5 bases; bases with no gene match: 9. CDR3 loop: CASSLGTSGGPASTDTQYF. CDR3 in DNA: TGTGCCAGCAGTCTAGGGACTAGCGGGGGGCCTGCTAGCACAGATACGCAGTATTTT.

The chain uses TRBV28 and TRBJ1-5, with D hard to call. CDR1 and CDR2 (germline): MDHEN, SYDVKM. The CDR3 covers 17 residues. V lost 8 bases and J lost 2, with 22 bases in between. The CDR3 sequence: CASGFVLDRAGNQPQHF. CDR3 sequence (DNA): TGTGCCAGCGGGTTTGTTTTGGACCGAGCTGGCAATCAGCCCCAGCATTTT.

This chain uses TRBV25-1 with TRBJ1-5; D is possibly TRBD1 (5 bases). Germline values: CDR1 MGHDK, CDR2 SYGVNS. Trimming stripped 5 bases from V and 3 bases from J, with 8 bases between. CDR3 size: 13 residues. The CDR3 nucleotides are TGTGCCAGCAGTCAGGGAAACAATCAGCCCCAGCATTTT. As protein: CASSQGNNQPQHF.

This chain uses TRBV5-1 with TRBJ2-3; 7 bases are shared with TRBD2. Germline V gene data show CDR1 as SGHRS and CDR2 as YFSETQ. This CDR3 comprises 14 residues. V shed 3 bases, J shed 6 bases, and the junction held 7 bases outside the gene matches. CDR3 nucleotides: TGCGCCAGCAGCTCCTGGGGCGGGGGTGATACGCAGTATTTT. Translating gives CASSSWGGGDTQYF.

V is TRBV7-8 and J is TRBJ1-2, with D perhaps TRBD1 (5 bases). The germline gives CDR1 SGHVS, CDR2 FQNEAQ. The CDR3 extends over 12 amino acids. Trimming shortened V by 5 bases and J by 9 bases, and 13 bases separated the two germline ends. The CDR3 region is CASSPIGGSYTF. DNA for the CDR3: TGTGCCAGCAGCCCCATTGGGGGGAGCTACACCTTC.

This chain links TRBV6-5 with TRBJ1-1; a weak D match, TRBD1 (5 bases). This CDR3 contains 14 residues. V lost 6 bases and J 1 base, leaving 12 bases between the germline ends. In germline, CDR1 is MNHEY, CDR2 SVGAGI. Here the CDR3 reads CASRTPGGNTEAFF. In DNA form, the CDR3 reads TGTGCCAGCAGAACCCCCGGGGGGAACACTGAAGCTTTCTTT.

The chain uses TRBV5-1 and TRBJ2-7; D assignment may be TRBD1 or TRBD2 (5 bases each). Trimming removed 3 bases at V and 2 bases at J, with 9 bases between. There are 13 residues in the CDR3. Germline V gene sequence: CDR1 SGHRS, CDR2 YFSETQ. This CDR3 reads CASSWDGTYEQYF. The CDR3 coding sequence is TGCGCCAGCAGCTGGGACGGAACCTACGAGCAGTACTTC.